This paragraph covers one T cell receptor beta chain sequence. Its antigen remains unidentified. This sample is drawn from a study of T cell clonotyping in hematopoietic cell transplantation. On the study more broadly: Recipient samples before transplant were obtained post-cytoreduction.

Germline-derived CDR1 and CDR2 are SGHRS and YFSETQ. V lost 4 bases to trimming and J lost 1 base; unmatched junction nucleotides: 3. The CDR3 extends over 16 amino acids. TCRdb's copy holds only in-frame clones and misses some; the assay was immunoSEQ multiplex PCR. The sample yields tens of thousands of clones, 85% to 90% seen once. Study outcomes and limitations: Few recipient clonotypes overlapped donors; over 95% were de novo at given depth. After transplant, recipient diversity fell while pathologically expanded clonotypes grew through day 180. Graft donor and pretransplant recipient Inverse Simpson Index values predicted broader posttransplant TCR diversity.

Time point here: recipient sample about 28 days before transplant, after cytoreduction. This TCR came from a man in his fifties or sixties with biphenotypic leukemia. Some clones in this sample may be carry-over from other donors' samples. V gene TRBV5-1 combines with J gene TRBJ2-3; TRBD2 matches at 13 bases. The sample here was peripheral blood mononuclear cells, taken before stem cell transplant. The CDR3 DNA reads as TGCGCCAGCAGCAGGACTAGCGGGAGTGGCACAGATACGCAGTATTTT. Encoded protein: CASSRTSGSGTDTQYF.